This T cell receptor beta chain originates from a study of shared clonotypes between healthy human individuals. Whole-study context: Donors had three CD4 naive, three CD4 memory, two CD8 naive and one CD8 memory plate apiece.

Measured with immunoSEQ multiplex PCR; TCRdb has only the in-frame clones, and not every one. The sample consists of about 230,000 clones, 60% to 80% of them appearing once. The CDR3 contains 12 residues. CDR1 is MNHNS, CDR2 SASEGT, per germline. With 6 bases removed from V and 7 bases from J, the gap between germline ends came to 9 bases. The genes are TRBV6-1 and TRBJ1-4, with D possibly TRBD1 on 5 matching bases. This TCR was recovered from a man younger than 45 in good health. The sample consisted of memory CD4+ T cells sorted from blood. Sample subset: CD45RA-negative fraction. This CDR3 is CASSRVGEKLFF. CDR3 coding DNA: TGTGCCAGCAGCAGGGTTGGTGAAAAACTGTTTTTT.